These 11 T cell receptor beta chains came from one sample sequenced in a study of T cell responses to AZD1222 COVID-19 vaccine. The assay was immunoSEQ multiplex PCR, and TCRdb's table has in-frame clones only and misses some. This table holds about 110,000 clones, approximately 90% found once. The sequenced sample was peripheral blood, obtained on day 0 of AZD1222 vaccination. Every receptor here comes from an adult in good health.

This clone is classed as large. The J gene is TRBJ2-1, the V gene TRBV11-2; 7 positions agree with TRBD2. After removal of 1 base from V and 6 bases from J, the junction contained 3 bases not matched to a gene. Germline V gene sequence: CDR1 SGHAT, CDR2 FQNNGV. The CDR3 is 14 residues long. The CDR3 loop is CASSLALAANEQFF. The CDR3 bases are TGTGCCAGCAGCTTAGCGCTAGCGGCCAATGAGCAGTTCTTC. The whole variable domain, remainder taken from reference TRBV11-2 and TRBJ2-1, is EAGVAQSPRYKIIEKRQSVAFWCNPISGHATLYWYQQILGQGPKLLIQFQNNGVVDDSQLPKDRFSAERLKGVDSTLKIQPAKLEDSAVYLCASSLALAANEQFFGPGTRLTVL.

This clone was recorded once. The chain joins TRBV19 to TRBJ1-1; the D gene is possibly TRBD1 (6 bases). V shed 7 bases and J shed 7 bases, with 16 bases lying between them. The V gene's germline CDR1 is LNHDA and CDR2 SQIVND (reference sequence). The CDR3 sequence is 13 residues long. CDR3 sequence: CASKGRGGLEAFF. The CDR3 region has the DNA TGTGCCAGTAAAGGACGGGGGGGCCTTGAAGCTTTCTTT.

The chain couples TRBV15 to TRBJ1-1; D is unclear. V was clipped by 5 bases and J by 3 bases, with 10 bases between them. CDR1 and CDR2 from the germline V gene are LNHNV and YYDKDF (reference sequence). The CDR3 length is 13 residues. The CDR3 DNA reads as TGTGCCACCAGCTCCCAGAGGGACACTGAAGCTTTCTTT. It is translated as CATSSQRDTEAFF.

This clone is deemed medium-sized. V usage is TRBV4-3 and J usage is TRBJ1-2; D is possibly TRBD1 (5 bases). Between the trimmed V and J ends, which lost 0 bases and 5 bases, there was a span of 16 bases. The CDR3 has 16 residues. The germline gives CDR1 LGHNA, CDR2 YSLEER. This CDR3 is CASSQDRGWGGYGYTF. DNA for the CDR3: TGCGCCAGCAGCCAAGATCGGGGGTGGGGCGGGTATGGCTACACCTTC.

The rearrangement links TRBV28 to TRBJ2-3, with TRBD2 identical over 8 bases. The CDR3 spans 16 residues. Unmatched junction bases numbered 14, after V lost 3 bases and J lost 9 bases. Looked up from germline, CDR1 is MDHEN and CDR2 is SYDVKM. The CDR3 spells CASSFISGTPRGTQYF. The CDR3 DNA reads TGTGCCAGCAGTTTCATTAGCGGGACTCCACGGGGGACGCAGTATTTT.

V is TRBV27 and J is TRBJ2-1; 14 positions agree with TRBD2. This CDR3 is 19 amino acids long. J gave up 2 bases and V 4 bases, and 10 bases lay outside the gene matches. Looked up from germline, CDR1 is MNHEY and CDR2 is SMNVEV (reference sequence). CDR3 in amino acids: CASSYSGTSGSLPYNEQFF. CDR3 in DNA: TGTGCCAGCAGTTACTCCGGGACTAGCGGGAGCCTACCCTACAATGAGCAGTTCTTC.

This chain links TRBV5-6 with TRBJ1-1; D might be TRBD1 (5 bases). This CDR3 is built from 15 residues. Germline V gene sequence: CDR1 SGHDT, CDR2 YYEEEE. Trimming left V 4 bases short and J 2 bases short, with 15 bases between. CDR3: CASSTPGPLNTEAFF. The CDR3 DNA is TGTGCCAGCAGCACTCCGGGGCCCCTTAACACTGAAGCTTTCTTT. The complete variable domain, with remaining parts taken from reference TRBV5-6 and TRBJ1-1, reads DAGVTQSPTHLIKTRGQQVTLRCSPKSGHDTVSWYQQALGQGPQFIFQYYEEEERQRGNFPDRFSGHQFPNYSSELNVNALLLGDSALYLCASSTPGPLNTEAFFGQGTRLTVV.

The chain recombines TRBV6-6 with TRBJ2-5; possibly TRBD2 for D (6 bases). Germline CDR1 is MNHNY and CDR2 is SVGAGI (reference sequence). The CDR3 runs to 14 residues. With 4 bases removed from V and 1 base from J, the gap between germline ends came to 10 bases. Here the CDR3 reads CASSSLGGQETQYF. The CDR3 DNA reads as TGTGCCAGCAGTTCCCTGGGGGGCCAAGAGACCCAGTACTTC.

The V call is TRBV6-2 or TRBV6-3, the J call TRBJ1-2; 7 positions match TRBD1. The CDR3 runs 16 residues. Germline CDR1 and CDR2: MNHEY and SVGEGT. V shed 5 bases and J 5 bases; nucleotides not matched to a gene: 14. CDR3 bases: TGTGCCAGCAGTCCCGTCGACAGGGCAGGAGGGTATGGCTACACCTTC. Protein sequence: CASSPVDRAGGYGYTF.

V usage is TRBV9 and J usage is TRBJ1-6; D might be TRBD1 (6 bases). The CDR3 totals 15 residues. Germline V CDR1 and CDR2: SGDLS, YYNGEE. V was cut by 0 bases and J by 6 bases, with 10 bases left in between. CDR3 DNA sequence: TGTGCCAGCAGCGTAGAGGGACAACCTAATTCACCCCTCCACTTT. Encoded protein: CASSVEGQPNSPLHF.

CDR3 coding DNA: TGTGCCAGTAGTATCCGGGTAGCGGGAGCCCTCTCCTACGAGCAGTACTTC. Translated: CASSIRVAGALSYEQYF. This chain uses TRBV19 with TRBJ2-7; 9 nucleotides agree with TRBD2. The CDR3 consists of 17 residues. Germline V gene data show CDR1 as LNHDA and CDR2 as SQIVND (reference sequence). Trimming at V came to 3 bases and at J to 0 bases, leaving 9 bases not matched to a gene.